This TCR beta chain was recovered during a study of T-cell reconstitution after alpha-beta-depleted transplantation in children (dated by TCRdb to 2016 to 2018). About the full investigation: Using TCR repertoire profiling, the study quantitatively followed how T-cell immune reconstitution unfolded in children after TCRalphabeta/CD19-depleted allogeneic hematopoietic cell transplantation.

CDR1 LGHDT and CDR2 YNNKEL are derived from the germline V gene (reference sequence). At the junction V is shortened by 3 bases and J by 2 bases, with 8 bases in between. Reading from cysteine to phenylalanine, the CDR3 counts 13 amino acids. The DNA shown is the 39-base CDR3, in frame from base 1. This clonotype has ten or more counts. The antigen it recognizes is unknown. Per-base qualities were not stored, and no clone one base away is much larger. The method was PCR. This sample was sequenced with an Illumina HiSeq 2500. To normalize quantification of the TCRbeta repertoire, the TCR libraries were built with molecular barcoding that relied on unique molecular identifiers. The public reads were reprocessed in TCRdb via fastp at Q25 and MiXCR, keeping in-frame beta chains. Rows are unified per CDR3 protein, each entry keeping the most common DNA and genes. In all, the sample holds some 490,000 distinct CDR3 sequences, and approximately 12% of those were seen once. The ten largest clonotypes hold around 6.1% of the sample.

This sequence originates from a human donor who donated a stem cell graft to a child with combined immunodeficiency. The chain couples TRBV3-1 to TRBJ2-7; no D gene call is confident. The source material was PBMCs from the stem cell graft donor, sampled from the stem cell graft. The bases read TGTGCCAGCAGCCATGGCAGACCCTACGAGCAGTACTTC. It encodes CASSHGRPYEQYF.